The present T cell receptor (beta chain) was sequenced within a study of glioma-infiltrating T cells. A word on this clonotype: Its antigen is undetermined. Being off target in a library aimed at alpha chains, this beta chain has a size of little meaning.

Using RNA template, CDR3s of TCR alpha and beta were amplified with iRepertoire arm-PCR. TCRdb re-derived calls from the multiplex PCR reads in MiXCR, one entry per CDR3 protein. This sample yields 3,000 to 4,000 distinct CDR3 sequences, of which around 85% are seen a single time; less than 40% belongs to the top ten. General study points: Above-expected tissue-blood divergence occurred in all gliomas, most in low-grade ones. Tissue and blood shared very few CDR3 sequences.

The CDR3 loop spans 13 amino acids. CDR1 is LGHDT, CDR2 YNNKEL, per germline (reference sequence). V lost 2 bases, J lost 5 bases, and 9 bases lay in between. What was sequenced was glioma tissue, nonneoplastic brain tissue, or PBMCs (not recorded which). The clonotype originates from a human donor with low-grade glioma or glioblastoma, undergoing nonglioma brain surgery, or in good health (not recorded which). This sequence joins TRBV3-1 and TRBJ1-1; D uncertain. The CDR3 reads CASSQQEYTEAFF. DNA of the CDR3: TGTGCCAGCAGCCAACAGGAGTATACTGAAGCTTTCTTT.